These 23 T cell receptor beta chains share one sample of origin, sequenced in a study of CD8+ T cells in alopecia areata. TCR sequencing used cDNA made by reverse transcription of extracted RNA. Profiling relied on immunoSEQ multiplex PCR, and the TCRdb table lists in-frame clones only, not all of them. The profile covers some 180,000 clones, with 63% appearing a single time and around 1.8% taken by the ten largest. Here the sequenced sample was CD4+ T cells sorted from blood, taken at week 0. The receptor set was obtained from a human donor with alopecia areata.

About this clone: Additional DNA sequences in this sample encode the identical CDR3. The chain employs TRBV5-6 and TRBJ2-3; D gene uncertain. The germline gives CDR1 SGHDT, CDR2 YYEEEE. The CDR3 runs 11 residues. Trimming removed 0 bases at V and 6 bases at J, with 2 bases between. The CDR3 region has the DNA TGTGCCAGCAGCTTGGGCGATACGCAGTATTTT. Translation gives CASSLGDTQYF.

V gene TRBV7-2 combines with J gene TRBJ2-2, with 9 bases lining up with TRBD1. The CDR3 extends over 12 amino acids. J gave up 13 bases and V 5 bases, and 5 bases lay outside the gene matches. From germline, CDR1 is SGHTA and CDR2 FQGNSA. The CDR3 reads CASSGGQGRLFF. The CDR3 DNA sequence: TGTGCCAGCAGCGGAGGACAGGGGAGGCTGTTTTTT.

CDR3 amino acids: CASSLVGVPEAFF. The CDR3 region has the DNA TGCGCCAGCAGCTTGGTAGGCGTACCTGAAGCTTTCTTT. The chain recombines TRBV5-1 with TRBJ1-1; D is undetermined. The CDR3 runs to 13 residues. Germline V CDR1 and CDR2: SGHRS, YFSETQ. Trimming took 0 bases from V and 6 from J, leaving 9 bases between them.

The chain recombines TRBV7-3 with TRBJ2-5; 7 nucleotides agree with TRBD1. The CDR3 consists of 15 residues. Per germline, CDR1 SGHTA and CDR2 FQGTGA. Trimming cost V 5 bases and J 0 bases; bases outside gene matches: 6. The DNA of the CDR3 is TGTGCCAGCAGCCAATCGACAGGGTACCAAGAGACCCAGTACTTC. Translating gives CASSQSTGYQETQYF.

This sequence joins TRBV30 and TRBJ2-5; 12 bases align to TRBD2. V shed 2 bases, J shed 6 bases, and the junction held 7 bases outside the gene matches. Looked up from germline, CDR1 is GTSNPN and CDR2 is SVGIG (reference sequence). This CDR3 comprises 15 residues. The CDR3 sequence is CAWSSLAGGPQTQYF. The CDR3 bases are TGTGCCTGGAGTTCACTAGCGGGGGGCCCCCAGACCCAGTACTTC.

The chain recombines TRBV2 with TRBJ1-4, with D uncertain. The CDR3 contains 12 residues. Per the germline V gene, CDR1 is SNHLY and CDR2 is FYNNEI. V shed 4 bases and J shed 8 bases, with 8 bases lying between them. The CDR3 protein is CASSARGEKLFF. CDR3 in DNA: TGTGCCAGCAGTGCGAGAGGGGAAAAACTGTTTTTT.

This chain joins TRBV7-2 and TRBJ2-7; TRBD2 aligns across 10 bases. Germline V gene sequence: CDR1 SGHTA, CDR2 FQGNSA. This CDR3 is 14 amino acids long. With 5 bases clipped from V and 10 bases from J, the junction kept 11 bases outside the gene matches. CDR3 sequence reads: CASSQVSGGSVQYF. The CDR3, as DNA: TGTGCCAGCAGCCAAGTTAGCGGGGGGTCCGTTCAGTACTTC.

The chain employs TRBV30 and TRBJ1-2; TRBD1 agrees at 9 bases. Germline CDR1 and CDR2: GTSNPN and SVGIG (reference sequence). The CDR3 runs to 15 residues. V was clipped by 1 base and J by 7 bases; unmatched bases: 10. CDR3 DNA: TGTGCCTGGAGTGGATTCTCGGACAGGGGCGGTGGCTACACCTTC. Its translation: CAWSGFSDRGGGYTF.

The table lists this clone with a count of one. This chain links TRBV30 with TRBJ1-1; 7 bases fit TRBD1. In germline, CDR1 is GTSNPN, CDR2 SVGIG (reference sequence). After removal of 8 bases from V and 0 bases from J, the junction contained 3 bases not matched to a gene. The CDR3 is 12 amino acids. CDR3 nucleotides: TGTGCCGGGGACAGTCTGAACACTGAAGCTTTCTTT. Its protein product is CAGDSLNTEAFF.

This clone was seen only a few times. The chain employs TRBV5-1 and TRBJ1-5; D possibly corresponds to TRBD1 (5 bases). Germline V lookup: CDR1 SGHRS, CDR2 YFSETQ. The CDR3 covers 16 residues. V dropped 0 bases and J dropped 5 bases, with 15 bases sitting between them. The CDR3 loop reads CASSLGTDSVYQPQHF. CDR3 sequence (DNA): TGCGCCAGCAGCTTGGGGACTGACAGTGTTTATCAGCCCCAGCATTTT.

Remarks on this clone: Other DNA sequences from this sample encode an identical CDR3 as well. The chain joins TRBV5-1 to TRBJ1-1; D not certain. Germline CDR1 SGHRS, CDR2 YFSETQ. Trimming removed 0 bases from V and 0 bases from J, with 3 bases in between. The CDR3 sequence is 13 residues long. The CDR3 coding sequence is TGCGCCAGCAGCTTGGAACTGAACACTGAAGCTTTCTTT. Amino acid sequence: CASSLELNTEAFF.

The CDR3 DNA reads TGCAGCGTTGTTTGGCAGATCACAGATACGCAGTATTTT. Protein: CSVVWQITDTQYF. The chain has TRBV29-1 and TRBJ2-3, with D unclear. The CDR3 loop spans 13 amino acids. Deletions cut 4 bases from V and 2 bases from J, with 10 bases between. The germline V gene has CDR1 SQVTM and CDR2 ANQGSEA.

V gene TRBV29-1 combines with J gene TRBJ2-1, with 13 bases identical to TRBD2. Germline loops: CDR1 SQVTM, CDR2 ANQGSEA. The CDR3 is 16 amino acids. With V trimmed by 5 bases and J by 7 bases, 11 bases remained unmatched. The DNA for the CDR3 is TGCAGCGTTCATGCCCAGGGACTAGCGGGGACAAATGAGCAGTTCTTC. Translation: CSVHAQGLAGTNEQFF.

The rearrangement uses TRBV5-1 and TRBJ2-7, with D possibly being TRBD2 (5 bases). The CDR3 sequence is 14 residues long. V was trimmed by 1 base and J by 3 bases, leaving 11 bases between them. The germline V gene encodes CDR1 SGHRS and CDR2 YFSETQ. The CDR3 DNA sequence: TGCGCCAGCAGCTTGACCGGGGAAGACTACGAGCAGTACTTC. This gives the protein CASSLTGEDYEQYF. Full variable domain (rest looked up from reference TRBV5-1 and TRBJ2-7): KAGVTQTPRYLIKTRGQQVTLSCSPISGHRSVSWYQQTPGQGLQFLFEYFSETQRNKGNFPGRFSGRQFSNSRSEMNVSTLELGDSALYLCASSLTGEDYEQYFGPGTRLTVT.

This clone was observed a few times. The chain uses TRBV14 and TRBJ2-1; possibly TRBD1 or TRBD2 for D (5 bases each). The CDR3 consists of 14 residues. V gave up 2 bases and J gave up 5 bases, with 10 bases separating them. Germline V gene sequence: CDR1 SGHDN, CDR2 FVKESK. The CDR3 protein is CASSQPGRNNEQFF. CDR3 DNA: TGTGCCAGCAGCCAACCGGGACGAAACAATGAGCAGTTCTTC.

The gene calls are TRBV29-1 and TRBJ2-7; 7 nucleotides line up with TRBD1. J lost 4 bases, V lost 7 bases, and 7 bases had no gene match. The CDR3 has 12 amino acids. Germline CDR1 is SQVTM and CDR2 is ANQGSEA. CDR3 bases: TGCAGCGGGGGGACAGATAGATACGAGCAGTACTTC. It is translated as CSGGTDRYEQYF.

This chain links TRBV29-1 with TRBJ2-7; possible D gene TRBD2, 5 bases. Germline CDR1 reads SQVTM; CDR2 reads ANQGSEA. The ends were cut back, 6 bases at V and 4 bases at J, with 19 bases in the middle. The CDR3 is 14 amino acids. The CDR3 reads CSVSEGISGYEQYF. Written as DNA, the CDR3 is TGCAGCGTCTCGGAAGGAATCTCGGGATACGAGCAGTACTTC.

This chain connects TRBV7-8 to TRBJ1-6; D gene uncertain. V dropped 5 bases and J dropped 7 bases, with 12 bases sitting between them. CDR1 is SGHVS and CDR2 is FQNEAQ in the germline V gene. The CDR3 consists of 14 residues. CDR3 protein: CASSPRTENSPLHF. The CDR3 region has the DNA TGTGCCAGCAGCCCTCGGACCGAGAATTCACCCCTCCACTTT.

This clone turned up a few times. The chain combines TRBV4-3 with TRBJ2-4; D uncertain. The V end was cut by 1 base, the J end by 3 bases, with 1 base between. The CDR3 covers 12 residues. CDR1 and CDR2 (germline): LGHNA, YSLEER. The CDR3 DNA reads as TGCGCCAGCAGCCAAGGCAAAAACATTCAGTACTTC. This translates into CASSQGKNIQYF.

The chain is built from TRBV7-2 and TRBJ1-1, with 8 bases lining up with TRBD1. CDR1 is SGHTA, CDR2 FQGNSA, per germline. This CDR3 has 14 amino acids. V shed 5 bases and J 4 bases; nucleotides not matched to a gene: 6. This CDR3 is CASSLTTGATEAFF. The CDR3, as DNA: TGTGCCAGCAGCCTGACGACAGGGGCCACTGAAGCTTTCTTT.

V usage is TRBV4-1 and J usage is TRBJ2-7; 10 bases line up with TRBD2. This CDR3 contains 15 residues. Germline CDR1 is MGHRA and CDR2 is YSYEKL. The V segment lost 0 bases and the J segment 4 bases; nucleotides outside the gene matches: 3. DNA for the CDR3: TGCGCCAGCAGCCAAGATGAAGCGGGGGGGTACGAGCAGTACTTC. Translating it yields CASSQDEAGGYEQYF.

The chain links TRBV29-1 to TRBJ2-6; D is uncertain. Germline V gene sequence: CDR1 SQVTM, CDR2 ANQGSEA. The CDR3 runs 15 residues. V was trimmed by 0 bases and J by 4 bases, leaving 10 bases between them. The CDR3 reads CSVEEVQSGANVLTF. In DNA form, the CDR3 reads TGCAGCGTTGAAGAGGTACAGTCCGGGGCCAACGTCCTGACTTTC.

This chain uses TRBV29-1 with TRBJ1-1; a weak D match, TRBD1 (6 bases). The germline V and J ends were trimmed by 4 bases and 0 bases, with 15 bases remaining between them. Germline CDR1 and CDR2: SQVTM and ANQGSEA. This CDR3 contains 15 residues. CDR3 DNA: TGCAGCGTTGCCAGGGGTGGACACTTGAACACTGAAGCTTTCTTT. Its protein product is CSVARGGHLNTEAFF.